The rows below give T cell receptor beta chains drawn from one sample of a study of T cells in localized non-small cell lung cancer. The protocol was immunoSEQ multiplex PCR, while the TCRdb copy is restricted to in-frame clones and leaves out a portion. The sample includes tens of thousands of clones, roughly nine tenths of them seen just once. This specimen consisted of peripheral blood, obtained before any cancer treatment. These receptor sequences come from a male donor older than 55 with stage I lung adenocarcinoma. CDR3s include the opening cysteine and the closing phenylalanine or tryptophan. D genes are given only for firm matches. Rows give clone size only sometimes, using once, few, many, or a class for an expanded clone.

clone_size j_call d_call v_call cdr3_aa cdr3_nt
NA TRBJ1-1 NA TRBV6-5 CASIRQGDNEAFF TGTGCCAGCATTAGGCAGGGTGATAATGAAGCTTTCTTT
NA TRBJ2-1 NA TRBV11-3 CASSLGEYNEQFF TGTGCCAGCAGCCTCGGTGAATACAATGAGCAGTTCTTC
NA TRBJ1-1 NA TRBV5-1 CASHRETGTEAFF TGCGCCAGCCACAGGGAAACGGGGACTGAAGCTTTCTTT
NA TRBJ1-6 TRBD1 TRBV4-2 CASSQILTGAGKTPLHF TGTGCCAGCAGCCAGATTTTGACAGGGGCAGGGAAGACACCCCTCCACTTT
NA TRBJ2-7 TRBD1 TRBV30 CAWSVNDRDEQYF TGTGCCTGGAGTGTAAATGACAGGGACGAGCAGTACTTC
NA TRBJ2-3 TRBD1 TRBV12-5 CASGGTGGTDTQYF TGTGCTAGTGGTGGGACAGGGGGCACAGATACGCAGTATTTT
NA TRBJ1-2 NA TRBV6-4 CASSDGINRGGGGYTF TGTGCCAGCAGTGACGGGATTAATCGCGGCGGGGGAGGCTACACCTTC
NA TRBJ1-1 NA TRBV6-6 CASSYSLQAEAFF TGTGCCAGCAGTTACTCGCTGCAGGCTGAAGCTTTCTTT
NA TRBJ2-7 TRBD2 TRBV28 CASSLPNLAREGRGQYF TGTGCCAGCAGTTTACCGAACCTAGCACGGGAGGGCCGGGGGCAGTACTTC
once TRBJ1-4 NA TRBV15 CATSTDLMNEKLFF TGTGCCACCAGCACCGACCTTATGAATGAAAAACTGTTTTTT
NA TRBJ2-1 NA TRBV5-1 CASSHNRGLVDEQFF TGCGCCAGCAGCCATAACCGGGGGCTAGTCGATGAGCAGTTCTTC
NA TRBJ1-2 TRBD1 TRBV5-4 CASSGGTGGAGIYGYTF TGTGCCAGCAGCGGGGGGACAGGGGGCGCGGGGATCTATGGCTACACCTTC
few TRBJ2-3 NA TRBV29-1 CSVLIVGGTDTQYF TGCAGCGTTTTGATTGTAGGAGGCACAGATACGCAGTATTTT
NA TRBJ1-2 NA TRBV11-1 CASSARGTGPGGPNYGYTF TGTGCCAGCAGCGCTAGAGGGACGGGGCCTGGGGGGCCGAACTATGGCTACACCTTC
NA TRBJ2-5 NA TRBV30 CAWSALAGGKETQYF TGTGCCTGGAGTGCCCTCGCTGGGGGAAAAGAGACCCAGTACTTC
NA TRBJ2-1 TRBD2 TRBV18 CASSPGLEPNEQFF TGTGCCAGCTCGCCGGGACTAGAGCCCAATGAGCAGTTCTTC
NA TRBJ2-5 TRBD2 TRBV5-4 CASSLGLAVETQYF TGTGCCAGCAGCTTGGGACTAGCTGTCGAGACCCAGTACTTC
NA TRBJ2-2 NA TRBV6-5 CASSSAGTTNTGELFF TGTGCCAGCAGTTCCGCCGGGACGACGAACACCGGGGAGCTGTTTTTT
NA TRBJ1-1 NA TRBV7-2 CASSLLFRVGNTEAFF TGTGCCAGCAGCTTACTGTTTAGGGTTGGGAACACTGAAGCTTTCTTT
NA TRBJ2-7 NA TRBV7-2 CASSDRYEQYF TGTGCCAGCAGCGACCGCTACGAGCAGTACTTC
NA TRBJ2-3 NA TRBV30 CAWSLQADTQYF TGTGCCTGGAGTCTACAGGCGGATACGCAGTATTTT
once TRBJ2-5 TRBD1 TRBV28 CASSSSTGGQLETQYF TGTGCCAGCAGTTCCTCGACAGGGGGGCAACTAGAGACCCAGTACTTC
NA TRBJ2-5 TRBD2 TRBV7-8 CASSLLLMGGGETQYF TGTGCCAGCAGCCTCCTCCTAATGGGGGGGGGAGAGACCCAGTACTTC
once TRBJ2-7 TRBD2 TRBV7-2 CASSLEGTRPYEQYF TGTGCCAGCAGCTTAGAGGGGACTAGACCTTACGAGCAGTACTTC
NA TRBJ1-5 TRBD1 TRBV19 CASSKTGVGQPQHF TGTGCCAGTAGTAAGACAGGGGTGGGACAGCCCCAGCATTTT
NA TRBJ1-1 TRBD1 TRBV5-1 CASSFNRGDTEAFF TGCGCCAGCAGTTTTAACAGGGGTGACACTGAAGCTTTCTTT
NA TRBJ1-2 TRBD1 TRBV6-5 CASSSTGGEDYGYTF TGTGCCAGCAGTTCGACAGGGGGCGAAGACTATGGCTACACCTTC
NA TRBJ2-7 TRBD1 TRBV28 CASKTNNDRGPYEQYF TGTGCCAGCAAGACCAATAATGACAGGGGCCCCTACGAGCAGTACTTC
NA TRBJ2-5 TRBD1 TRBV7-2 CASSLGQGLEETQYF TGTGCCAGCAGCTTAGGACAGGGGCTAGAAGAGACCCAGTACTTC
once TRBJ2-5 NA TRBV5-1 CASSSRDQETQYF TGCGCCAGCAGCTCACGCGACCAAGAGACCCAGTACTTC
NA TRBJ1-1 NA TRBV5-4 CASSYPGANTEAFF TGTGCCAGCAGCTACCCAGGGGCGAACACTGAAGCTTTCTTT
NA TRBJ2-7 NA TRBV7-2 CASSLGRKSEQYF TGTGCCAGCAGCTTAGGCCGGAAGTCCGAGCAGTACTTC
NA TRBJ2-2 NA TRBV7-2 CASSFTSRVNTGELFF TGTGCCAGCAGCTTCACTTCCCGGGTGAACACCGGGGAGCTGTTTTTT
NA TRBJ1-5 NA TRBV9 CASSVAGDFNQPQHF TGTGCCAGCAGCGTAGCAGGGGATTTCAATCAGCCCCAGCATTTT
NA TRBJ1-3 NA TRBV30 CAWREEDRFSTAGNTIYF TGTGCCTGGAGAGAGGAGGACAGATTCTCAACAGCGGGAAACACCATATATTTT